The 31 T cell receptor beta chains below all came from one sample that was sequenced in a study of blood T cell repertoires in COVID-19. Only in-frame clones appear in the TCRdb table, and some are missing; sequencing was by immunoSEQ multiplex PCR. This table holds some 28,000 clones, roughly 87% found once. Specimen: peripheral blood. These receptor sequences come from a human donor in a cohort sampled during active COVID-19.

The chain employs TRBV10-2 and TRBJ1-5; possible D gene TRBD1, 5 bases. The V gene's germline CDR1 is WSHSY and CDR2 SAAADI. The CDR3 contains 17 residues. V was cut by 3 bases and J by 1 base, with 16 bases left in between. As DNA, the CDR3 is TGCGCCAGCAGTGAAACGTTGGGGGGAGGCAGCAATCAGCCCCAGCATTTT. As protein: CASSETLGGGSNQPQHF.

The chain uses TRBV4-1 and TRBJ1-4; 8 bases map to TRBD1. V was pared by 5 bases and J by 5 bases, with 7 bases of the junction left unmatched. The CDR3 consists of 15 residues. The germline CDR1 and CDR2 sequences are MGHRA and YSYEKL. CDR3 in amino acids: CASSYGTGNNEKLFF. The CDR3 DNA reads as TGCGCCAGCAGCTACGGGACAGGTAACAATGAAAAACTGTTTTTT.

V usage is TRBV9 and J usage is TRBJ2-7, with 11 nucleotides matching TRBD1. This CDR3 region has 14 residues. With 4 bases clipped from V and 6 bases from J, the junction kept 6 bases outside the gene matches. Germline loops: CDR1 SGDLS, CDR2 YYNGEE. As DNA, the CDR3 is TGTGCCAGCAGCACCCGGGACAGGGGGTTCGAGCAGTACTTC. Amino acids: CASSTRDRGFEQYF.

The rearrangement joins TRBV5-1 to TRBJ2-1; TRBD2 agrees at 7 bases. The CDR3 loop spans 16 amino acids. With V trimmed by 2 bases and J by 1 base, 6 bases remained unmatched. The germline V gene encodes CDR1 SGHRS and CDR2 YFSETQ. The CDR3 loop is CASSFLPRGSYNEQFF. CDR3 DNA sequence: TGCGCCAGCAGCTTCCTACCGCGGGGGTCCTACAATGAGCAGTTCTTC.

This chain connects TRBV27 to TRBJ1-5; perhaps TRBD1 as D (5 bases). The CDR3 runs to 16 residues. V lost 4 bases and J 9 bases, leaving 22 bases between the germline ends. Germline V CDR1 and CDR2: MNHEY, SMNVEV (reference sequence). CDR3 bases: TGTGCCAGCAGTTCGGGGCAGGACATTGTAGCGGGGCCCCAGCATTTT. Translating gives CASSSGQDIVAGPQHF.

This sequence joins TRBV4-1 and TRBJ2-2, with 15 bases aligning to TRBD2. Germline assignment: CDR1 MGHRA and CDR2 YSYEKL. V shed 0 bases and J 7 bases; nucleotides not matched to a gene: 15. This CDR3 contains 21 residues. Here the CDR3 reads CASSQDPPEFGLAGGIGELFF. The CDR3 nucleotides read TGCGCCAGCAGCCAAGACCCCCCTGAATTTGGACTAGCGGGAGGGATCGGGGAGCTGTTTTTT.

This sequence joins TRBV24-1 and TRBJ2-2, with D maybe TRBD2 (7 bases). Germline assignment: CDR1 KGHDR and CDR2 SFDVKD. V lost 9 bases and J lost 4, with 14 bases in between. This CDR3 contains 14 residues. The CDR3 bases are TGTGCCACCCATCCGGGGGGCTCCACCGGGGAGCTGTTTTTT. It encodes CATHPGGSTGELFF.

This chain uses TRBV19 with TRBJ1-2; D unresolved. V was trimmed by 3 bases and J by 2 bases, leaving 25 bases between them. The V gene's germline CDR1 is LNHDA and CDR2 SQIVND (reference sequence). This CDR3 is built from 19 residues. For the CDR3, the DNA is TGTGCCAGTAGTATGCCCACGGGGAAGAGTGGGATACGAAACTATGGCTACACCTTC. Its protein product is CASSMPTGKSGIRNYGYTF.

The genes are TRBV7-9 and TRBJ1-1, with D hard to call. Between the trimmed V and J ends, which lost 1 base and 1 base, there was a span of 10 bases. The germline V gene encodes CDR1 SEHNR and CDR2 FQNEAQ (reference sequence). The length of the CDR3 is 15 residues. CDR3 protein: CASSLDNTKNTEAFF. CDR3 DNA sequence: TGTGCCAGCAGCTTAGATAACACCAAGAACACTGAAGCTTTCTTT.

CDR3 in DNA: TGTGCCAGTAGTATCCGGACTAGCGGACTCGGGGATACGCAGTATTTT. Its protein product is CASSIRTSGLGDTQYF. The rearrangement links TRBV19 to TRBJ2-3, with 10 bases that match TRBD2. This CDR3 spans 16 amino acids. J was trimmed by 6 bases and V by 3 bases; bases with no gene match: 9. CDR1 LNHDA and CDR2 SQIVND come from the germline V gene (reference sequence).

The chain is built from TRBV5-1 and TRBJ2-7; 8 nucleotides match TRBD2. Per the germline V gene, CDR1 is SGHRS and CDR2 is YFSETQ. This CDR3 has 14 residues. V trimming: 4 bases; J trimming: 4 bases; junction bases outside the gene matches: 7. The CDR3 DNA is TGCGCCAGCAGCCCAAACGGGGGGGTGTACGAGCAGTACTTC. Encoded protein: CASSPNGGVYEQYF.

The chain employs TRBV9 and TRBJ2-2; the match to TRBD1 covers 8 bases. Germline V CDR1 and CDR2: SGDLS, YYNGEE. The CDR3 totals 16 residues. V shed 7 bases and J 4 bases; nucleotides not matched to a gene: 12. The CDR3 loop is CASRLGTGGITGELFF. In nucleotides, the CDR3 is TGTGCCAGCCGCTTAGGAACAGGGGGTATCACCGGGGAGCTGTTTTTT.

The chain links TRBV4-3 to TRBJ2-5, with D perhaps matching TRBD2 (6 bases). The ends were cut back, 3 bases at V and 1 base at J, with 18 bases in the middle. This CDR3 is built from 17 residues. The germline V gene encodes CDR1 LGHNA and CDR2 YSLEER. The CDR3 DNA reads TGCGCCAGCAGCCAGGGACCGACGGGACTCTCCCAAGAGACCCAGTACTTC. Translating gives CASSQGPTGLSQETQYF.

The CDR3 region is CAISEGDRGRNEQYF. CDR3 nucleotide sequence: TGTGCCATCAGTGAGGGGGACAGGGGGCGGAACGAGCAGTACTTC. The rearrangement joins TRBV10-3 to TRBJ2-7; 12 nucleotides align to TRBD1. The CDR3 has 15 residues. The ends lost 2 bases at V and 5 bases at J; junction bases unmatched: 4. Germline values: CDR1 ENHRY, CDR2 SYGVKD.

This chain joins TRBV2 and TRBJ1-3; D may be TRBD1 (6 bases). Trimming cost V 2 bases and J 2 bases, with 10 bases left between them. Germline V CDR1 and CDR2: SNHLY, FYNNEI. This CDR3 has 15 residues. The CDR3 DNA sequence: TGTGCCAGCAGTGAATGGGCAGGGGCTGGAAACACCATATATTTT. It is translated as CASSEWAGAGNTIYF. Combining the CDR3 with reference TRBV2 and TRBJ1-3 gives the whole variable domain EPEVTQTPSHQVTQMGQEVILRCVPISNHLYFYWYRQILGQKVEFLVSFYNNEISEKSEIFDDQFSVERPDGSNFTLKIRSTKLEDSAMYFCASSEWAGAGNTIYFGEGSWLTVV.

This chain joins TRBV28 and TRBJ2-1, with 7 bases matching TRBD1. V dropped 5 bases and J dropped 0; count of bases not matched to a gene: 7. CDR3 size: 16 residues. Germline V lookup: CDR1 MDHEN, CDR2 SYDVKM. CDR3 in DNA: TGTGCCAGCAGTGAGACAGGGTTCTACTCCTACAATGAGCAGTTCTTC. Its translation is CASSETGFYSYNEQFF.

The chain is built from TRBV19 and TRBJ2-3, with TRBD2 matching over 10 bases. This CDR3 is built from 16 residues. Unmatched junction bases numbered 5, after V lost 1 base and J lost 4 bases. Per germline, CDR1 LNHDA and CDR2 SQIVND (reference sequence). CDR3 amino acids: CASSIGTSGGADTQYF. The CDR3 nucleotides read TGTGCCAGTAGTATAGGGACTAGCGGCGGCGCAGATACGCAGTATTTT.

The chain uses TRBV28 and TRBJ2-2; D is possibly TRBD1 (6 bases). Trimming pared 0 bases from V and 1 base from J, leaving 6 bases between. The V gene's germline CDR1 is MDHEN and CDR2 SYDVKM. The CDR3 contains 15 residues. The CDR3: CASSLWTGNTGELFF. CDR3 nucleotides: TGTGCCAGCAGTTTATGGACAGGGAACACCGGGGAGCTGTTTTTT. The complete variable domain, with remaining parts taken from reference TRBV28 and TRBJ2-2, reads DVKVTQSSRYLVKRTGEKVFLECVQDMDHENMFWYRQDPGLGLRLIYFSYDVKMKEKGDIPEGYSVSREKKERFSLILESASTNQTSMYLCASSLWTGNTGELFFGEGSRLTVL.

This chain links TRBV5-1 with TRBJ2-6; no definite D call. CDR1 is SGHRS, CDR2 YFSETQ, per germline. The CDR3 runs 16 residues. V shed 5 bases and J shed 0 bases, with 12 bases lying between them. CDR3 sequence (DNA): TGCGCCAGCAGTTTCCTCCCCCCCTCTGGGGCCAACGTCCTGACTTTC. It translates to CASSFLPPSGANVLTF.

In its sample, this clone was seen a few times. V usage is TRBV5-4 and J usage is TRBJ1-1; no clear D gene. This CDR3 is 16 amino acids long. Trimming shortened V by 4 bases and J by 4 bases, and 20 bases separated the two germline ends. Germline values: CDR1 SGHNT, CDR2 YYREEE (reference sequence). CDR3 protein: CASSPEQSRRVTEAFF. DNA of the CDR3: TGTGCCAGCAGCCCGGAGCAGTCCCGACGAGTCACTGAAGCTTTCTTT.

CDR3 DNA: TGTGCCAGCAGCTTACAGGGACAGGTCTACGAGCAGTACTTC. Amino acids: CASSLQGQVYEQYF. V and J are TRBV7-8 and TRBJ2-7, with 8 bases matching TRBD1. This CDR3 is 14 amino acids long. J gave up 3 bases and V 2 bases, and 3 bases lay outside the gene matches. The germline V gene has CDR1 SGHVS and CDR2 FQNEAQ. Drawing the rest from reference TRBV7-8 and TRBJ2-7, the complete variable domain is GAGVSQSPRYKVAKRGQDVALRCDPISGHVSLFWYQQALGQGPEFLTYFQNEAQLDKSGLPSDRFFAERPEGSVSTLKIQRTQQEDSAVYLCASSLQGQVYEQYFGPGTRLTVT.

The rearrangement links TRBV4-1 to TRBJ1-4; no reliable D call. CDR1 is MGHRA and CDR2 is YSYEKL in the germline V gene. The CDR3 consists of 15 residues. V was cut by 4 bases and J by 8 bases, with 17 bases left in between. CDR3 DNA sequence: TGCGCCAGCAGCCGCGCCGCCGGGGTGGAAGAAAAACTGTTTTTT. It is translated as CASSRAAGVEEKLFF.

This CDR3 reads CASSLLAGVGGQFF. The CDR3 region has the DNA TGTGCCAGCAGTTTACTAGCGGGAGTTGGGGGGCAGTTCTTC. This sequence joins TRBV28 and TRBJ2-1; 10 nucleotides match TRBD2. This CDR3 has 14 residues. CDR1 is MDHEN, CDR2 SYDVKM, per germline. Losses at the gene ends were 2 bases for V and 12 bases for J; bases not matched to a gene: 7. The complete variable domain, with remaining parts taken from reference TRBV28 and TRBJ2-1, reads DVKVTQSSRYLVKRTGEKVFLECVQDMDHENMFWYRQDPGLGLRLIYFSYDVKMKEKGDIPEGYSVSREKKERFSLILESASTNQTSMYLCASSLLAGVGGQFFGPGTRLTVL.

This CDR3 is CASSPQIAGASRELFF. CDR3 bases: TGTGCCAGCAGCCCACAGATAGCGGGAGCTAGCAGGGAGCTGTTTTTT. The rearrangement links TRBV11-2 to TRBJ2-2; 9 bases agree with TRBD2. Germline lookup yields CDR1 SGHAT and CDR2 FQNNGV. The J segment lost 9 bases and the V segment lost 5 bases, leaving 13 bases of the junction unmatched. The CDR3 contains 16 residues.

The gene calls are TRBV4-3 and TRBJ2-1; D is undetermined. The CDR3 spans 13 residues. In germline, CDR1 is LGHNA, CDR2 YSLEER. Deletions cut 0 bases from V and 8 bases from J, with 8 bases between. The CDR3 spells CASSQDRGYEQFF. DNA for the CDR3: TGCGCCAGCAGCCAAGATAGAGGATATGAGCAGTTCTTC.

The gene calls are TRBV6-5 and TRBJ1-1; 7 bases are shared with TRBD1. Trimming at V came to 5 bases and at J to 6 bases, leaving 6 bases not matched to a gene. This CDR3 comprises 13 residues. Germline CDR1 is MNHEY and CDR2 is SVGAGI. CDR3 DNA: TGTGCCAGCAGTCTACCCGGGACAGCTGAAGCTTTCTTT. Encoded protein: CASSLPGTAEAFF.

As DNA, the CDR3 is TGTGCCACCAGCAGCCCCCCCCGGGGTACCTACGAGCAGTACTTC. Residues: CATSSPPRGTYEQYF. V gene TRBV15 combines with J gene TRBJ2-7, with D maybe TRBD2 (5 bases). Per the germline V gene, CDR1 is LNHNV and CDR2 is YYDKDF (reference sequence). V was pared by 3 bases and J by 2 bases, with 14 bases between. The CDR3 loop spans 15 amino acids.

The chain employs TRBV5-1 and TRBJ2-3; 7 bases are shared with TRBD2. Germline loops: CDR1 SGHRS, CDR2 YFSETQ. Trimming took 4 bases from V and 2 from J; bases not matched to a gene: 10. The CDR3 has 16 amino acids. CDR3 bases: TGCGCCAGCAGCGGAAGTAGCGGGCCCCACACAGATACGCAGTATTTT. Encoded protein: CASSGSSGPHTDTQYF.

This chain connects TRBV18 to TRBJ1-1; 11 positions match TRBD1. CDR3 length: 16 residues. J was trimmed by 6 bases and V by 2 bases; bases with no gene match: 8. The germline V gene encodes CDR1 KGHSH and CDR2 LQKENI. The DNA for the CDR3 is TGTGCCAGCTCACCAGGGACAGGGGGAACAACCCCTGAAGCTTTCTTT. Amino acid sequence: CASSPGTGGTTPEAFF.

The DNA for the CDR3 is TGTGCCAGCTCACAAGGGTCACTAGGTAACAATGAGCAGTTCTTC. It is translated as CASSQGSLGNNEQFF. The chain is built from TRBV18 and TRBJ2-1; possibly TRBD2 for D (5 bases). This CDR3 contains 15 residues. V lost 4 bases and J lost 5, with 15 bases in between. CDR1 and CDR2 (germline): KGHSH, LQKENI.

The chain has TRBV19 and TRBJ2-1; 9 positions match TRBD2. Germline V CDR1 and CDR2: LNHDA, SQIVND (reference sequence). The V gene end was trimmed by 7 bases and the J gene end by 1 base; junction bases not matched to a gene: 5. The CDR3 is 15 residues long. CDR3 loop: CASTLRGGSYNEQFF. Written as DNA, the CDR3 is TGTGCCAGTACCTTGCGGGGGGGTTCCTACAATGAGCAGTTCTTC.